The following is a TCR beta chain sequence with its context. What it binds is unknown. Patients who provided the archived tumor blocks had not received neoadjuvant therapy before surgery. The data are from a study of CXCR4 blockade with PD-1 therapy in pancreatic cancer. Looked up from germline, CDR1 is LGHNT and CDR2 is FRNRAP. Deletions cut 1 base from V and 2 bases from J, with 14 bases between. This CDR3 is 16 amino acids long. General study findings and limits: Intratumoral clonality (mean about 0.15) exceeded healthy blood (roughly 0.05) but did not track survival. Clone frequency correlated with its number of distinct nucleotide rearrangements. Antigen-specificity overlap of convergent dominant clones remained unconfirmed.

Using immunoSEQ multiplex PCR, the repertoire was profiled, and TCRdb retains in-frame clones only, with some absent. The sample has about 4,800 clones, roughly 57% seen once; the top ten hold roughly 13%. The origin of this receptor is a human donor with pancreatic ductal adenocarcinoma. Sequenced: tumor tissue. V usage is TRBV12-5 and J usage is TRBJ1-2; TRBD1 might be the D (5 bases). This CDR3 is CASGLASGGGNYGYTF. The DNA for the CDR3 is TGTGCTAGTGGTTTGGCCTCGGGGGGTGGAAACTATGGCTACACCTTC.